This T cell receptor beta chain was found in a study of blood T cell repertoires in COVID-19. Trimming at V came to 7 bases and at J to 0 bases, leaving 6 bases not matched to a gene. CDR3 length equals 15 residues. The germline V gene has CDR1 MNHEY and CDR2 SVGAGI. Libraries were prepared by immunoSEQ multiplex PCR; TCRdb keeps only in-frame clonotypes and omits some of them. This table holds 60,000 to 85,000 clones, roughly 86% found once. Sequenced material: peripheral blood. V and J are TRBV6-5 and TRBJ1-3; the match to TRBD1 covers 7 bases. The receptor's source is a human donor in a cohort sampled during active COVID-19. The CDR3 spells CASMLQGSSGNTIYF. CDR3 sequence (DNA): TGTGCCAGCATGTTACAGGGGAGCTCTGGAAACACCATATATTTT.